What follows describes a single T cell receptor (beta chain). Its antigen is currently not known. The record has no base qualities; no much larger clone is one base away. To demonstrate the VDJtools post-analysis software, the study profiled TCR beta repertoires from the peripheral blood of 10 to 15 young patients with multiple sclerosis. The multiple sclerosis patients were children and adolescents ranging in age from about 6 to 16 years. V sheds 1 base and J sheds 8 bases, leaving 13 bases between their ends. The CDR3 starts with the cysteine, ends with the phenylalanine, and has 14 residues. Left in the record is the CDR3 DNA by itself, 42 bases read in frame from the first base. The germline V gene specifies SGHAT as CDR1 and FQNNGV as CDR2. The library was obtained by PCR. The listed sequencing device is Illumina HiSeq 2500. Unique molecular identifiers were incorporated into TCR beta cDNA libraries to reduce PCR and sequencing biases. Approximately 500,000 cDNA molecules were obtained for every 1 to 10 million input T cells, so each molecule roughly corresponded to one T cell. The patient libraries were prepared and sequenced using the same protocol as the earlier healthy control dataset. Within a given batch, samples were prepared together, multiplexed and sequenced on the same HiSeq lane. The published analysis was carried out like this. MIGEC was used to process the raw barcoded reads, and molecular identifier groups with only a single read were discarded before consensus assembly and CDR3 extraction. Clonotype tables were post-analysed with VDJtools, normalizing diversity by down-sampling all datasets to the smallest sample size. To correct batch-related cross-sample contamination, repertoire overlap clustering matched CDR3 amino acid sequences but not nucleotide sequences. The public reads were reprocessed in TCRdb via fastp at Q25 and MiXCR, keeping in-frame beta chains. A single entry per CDR3 protein holds the most common genes and DNA from its merged rows. None of the V and J calls come from the authors' own analysis; TCRdb made them. The sample profile shows roughly 800,000 distinct CDR3 sequences; approximately 44% of them were found once. The ten largest clonotypes hold 4.9% of the sample.

This sample stems from a study of post-analysis software for immune sequencing data (dated by TCRdb to the mid-2010s). Broadly, across the study: Disease courses on record covered relapsing-remitting, secondary progressive and progressive-relapsing multiple sclerosis, though some patients had no subtype annotation. The patient repertoires were compared against around eleven previously published healthy control repertoires obtained from donors aged about 6 to 26 years. A subset of samples was prepared in parallel using single-end sample barcoding, then pooled and co-amplified after Illumina adapter ligation.

General findings and caveats noted by the study authors: Normalized Chao1 diversity was significantly lower in multiple sclerosis patients than controls, suggesting substantial peripheral T-cell clonal expansion. Significantly higher frequencies in patients than in controls were found for roughly 5 TRBV segments, including TRBV5-6, TRBV5-1 and TRBV20-1. Strong co-clustering of samples prepared in the same batch was shown by direct clustering with F measure, prompting a batch-effect correction. The multiple sclerosis patient group was slightly younger than the control group.

The material sequenced was blood. The chain was built from TRBV11-2 and TRBJ2-3; the D gene is possibly TRBD1, with 5 bases matching. The clonotype comes from a girl under 18 with multiple sclerosis. The nucleotide sequence reads TGTGCCAGCAGCTTAGGGTCACAGGTTACTACGCAGTATTTT. Its protein is CASSLGSQVTTQYF.